A single sample is the source of the 29 T cell receptor beta chains below, sequenced in a study of cytomegalovirus exposure and HLA in healthy donors. Primers: 60 Vbeta forward and 13 Jbeta reverse. Clones were read by immunoSEQ multiplex PCR, and TCRdb kept only the in-frame ones, dropping some. This sample has 100,000 or so clones, with around 80% found just once. Material for sequencing was PBMCs. The receptor set was obtained from a woman in her fifties or sixties in good health and CMV-seropositive.

The gene calls are TRBV10-3 and TRBJ1-1; D unresolved. The CDR3 has 12 amino acids. Germline V gene data show CDR1 as ENHRY and CDR2 as SYGVKD. As DNA, the CDR3 is TGTACCCTCCTCCGCCGGTGGACTGAAGCTTTCTTT. The encoded protein is CTLLRRWTEAFF.

The chain carries TRBV6-1 and TRBJ2-5; 8 bases align to TRBD2. Trimming cost V 3 bases and J 4 bases; bases outside gene matches: 13. Looked up from germline, CDR1 is MNHNS and CDR2 is SASEGT. This CDR3 is built from 17 residues. CDR3: CASSDVPGLVEIETQYF. CDR3 nucleotide sequence: TGTGCCAGCAGTGACGTCCCGGGACTAGTGGAGATAGAGACCCAGTACTTC.

The chain combines TRBV2 with TRBJ2-2; 7 bases are shared with TRBD2. With V trimmed by 6 bases and J by 0 bases, 4 bases remained unmatched. From germline, CDR1 is SNHLY and CDR2 FYNNEI. The CDR3 sequence is 15 residues long. Here the CDR3 reads CASRAAGPNTGELFF. The CDR3 region has the DNA TGTGCCAGCAGGGCAGCGGGGCCGAACACCGGGGAGCTGTTTTTT.

V usage is TRBV19 and J usage is TRBJ1-2, with TRBD1 matching over 8 bases. Germline V lookup: CDR1 LNHDA, CDR2 SQIVND (reference sequence). Germline trimming cut 8 bases from V and 3 bases from J; bases unmatched to any gene: 17. The length of the CDR3 is 17 residues. The DNA for the CDR3 is TGTGCCAGTCGTCAACAGGGGGGATGGCAGGGAGACTATGGCTACACCTTC. Its protein is CASRQQGGWQGDYGYTF.

This rearrangement joins TRBV7-8 to TRBJ2-3; weak D call: TRBD2 (5 bases). Per germline, CDR1 SGHVS and CDR2 FQNEAQ. The CDR3 extends over 14 amino acids. The V gene lost 3 bases and the J gene lost 6 bases, with 13 bases spanning the gap. CDR3 in amino acids: CASSLGASADTQYF. The CDR3, as DNA: TGTGCCAGCAGCTTGGGAGCTAGTGCGGATACGCAGTATTTT.

The chain uses TRBV7-9 and TRBJ1-2; D remains unclear. V lost 5 bases and J lost 3, with 16 bases in between. This CDR3 is 15 amino acids long. The germline V gene has CDR1 SEHNR and CDR2 FQNEAQ (reference sequence). The CDR3 loop is CASSPDPNSHYGYTF. As DNA, the CDR3 is TGTGCCAGCAGCCCCGACCCGAACAGCCACTATGGCTACACCTTC.

This clone came up a few times. The chain combines TRBV19 with TRBJ1-5; a weak D match, TRBD1 (5 bases). CDR1 and CDR2 (germline): LNHDA, SQIVND (reference sequence). Trimming cost V 3 bases and J 7 bases, with 10 bases left between them. The CDR3 extends over 13 amino acids. CDR3 in amino acids: CASSMKGLQPQHF. CDR3 DNA: TGTGCCAGTAGTATGAAGGGGCTCCAGCCCCAGCATTTT. Full variable domain (missing parts from reference TRBV19 and TRBJ1-5): DGGITQSPKYLFRKEGQNVTLSCEQNLNHDAMYWYRQDPGQGLRLIYYSQIVNDFQKGDIAEGYSVSREKKESFPLTVTSAQKNPTAFYLCASSMKGLQPQHFGDGTRLSIL.

The chain carries TRBV30 and TRBJ1-1; D is unclear. Germline V lookup: CDR1 GTSNPN, CDR2 SVGIG (reference sequence). This CDR3 comprises 12 residues. Trimming cost V 3 bases and J 0 bases, with 5 bases left between them. Here the CDR3 DNA reads TGTGCCTGGAGCTACTTGAACACTGAAGCTTTCTTT. It translates to CAWSYLNTEAFF.

The chain joins TRBV20-1 to TRBJ2-7; D is perhaps TRBD2 (5 bases). This CDR3 contains 11 residues. V was trimmed by 5 bases and J by 3 bases, leaving 8 bases between them. Looked up from germline, CDR1 is DFQATT and CDR2 is SNEGSKA (reference sequence). CDR3 residues: CSARRDYEQYF. The CDR3 DNA follows: TGCAGTGCTCGCCGGGACTACGAGCAGTACTTC.

This chain's CDR3 is CASSYLPLYEQYF. DNA of the CDR3: TGTGCCAGCAGTTACCTCCCCTTATACGAGCAGTACTTC. This sequence joins TRBV6-6 and TRBJ2-7; D not resolved. This CDR3 contains 13 residues. Germline lookup yields CDR1 MNHNY and CDR2 SVGAGI (reference sequence). V lost 2 bases and J 4 bases, leaving 9 bases between the germline ends.

The rearrangement links TRBV7-3 to TRBJ1-1; D call uncertain. The CDR3 has 14 residues. Germline values: CDR1 SGHTA, CDR2 FQGTGA. Trimming cost V 4 bases and J 4 bases, with 13 bases left between them. CDR3 sequence (DNA): TGTGCCAGCAGCTCTTCCGGAGCGGGCACTGAAGCTTTCTTT. Translation: CASSSSGAGTEAFF. The whole variable domain, remainder taken from reference TRBV7-3 and TRBJ1-1, is GAGVSQTPSNKVTEKGKYVELRCDPISGHTALYWYRQSLGQGPEFLIYFQGTGAADDSGLPNDRFFAVRPEGSVSTLKIQRTERGDSAVYLCASSSSGAGTEAFFGQGTRLTVV.

CDR3 protein: CASSVGLASNTGELFF. CDR3 nucleotide sequence: TGTGCCAGCAGCGTAGGACTAGCGAGCAACACCGGGGAGCTGTTTTTT. The chain joins TRBV9 to TRBJ2-2, with 8 bases lining up with TRBD2. Germline assignment: CDR1 SGDLS and CDR2 YYNGEE. Trimming cost V 0 bases and J 2 bases; bases outside gene matches: 3. The CDR3 extends over 16 amino acids.

This sequence joins TRBV9 and TRBJ2-7; 7 bases are a match to TRBD2. Trimming at V came to 4 bases and at J to 5 bases, leaving 9 bases not matched to a gene. This CDR3 spans 14 amino acids. The germline gives CDR1 SGDLS, CDR2 YYNGEE. This chain's CDR3 is CASSPRASGNEQYF. Written as DNA, the CDR3 is TGTGCCAGCAGCCCCCGCGCTAGCGGCAACGAGCAGTACTTC.

This clone appeared a few times. This CDR3 reads CASSLGSTDTQYF. The DNA of the CDR3 is TGTGCCAGCAGTTTAGGGAGTACAGATACGCAGTATTTT. V and J are TRBV6-5 and TRBJ2-3; a possible D gene is TRBD2 (5 bases). The V gene lost 4 bases and the J gene lost 3 bases, with 8 bases spanning the gap. The CDR3 is 13 amino acids. The germline gives CDR1 MNHEY, CDR2 SVGAGI.

V and J are TRBV11-2 and TRBJ1-2, with TRBD1 matching over 10 bases. The CDR3 runs 15 residues. J lost 4 bases, V lost 3 bases, and 5 bases had no gene match. Per germline, CDR1 SGHAT and CDR2 FQNNGV. CDR3 bases: TGTGCCAGCAGCTTGACAGGGGGCGTCGCCTATGGCTACACCTTC. Translation: CASSLTGGVAYGYTF.

The chain combines TRBV25-1 with TRBJ1-1; 11 bases fit TRBD1. V trimming: 3 bases; J trimming: 4 bases; junction bases outside the gene matches: 4. Germline V CDR1 and CDR2: MGHDK, SYGVNS. This CDR3 has 15 residues. As DNA, the CDR3 is TGTGCCAGCAGTGAGTCCGGGACAGGGGGCACTGAAGCTTTCTTT. As protein: CASSESGTGGTEAFF. Full variable domain (remainder filled in from reference TRBV25-1 and TRBJ1-1): EADIYQTPRYLVIGTGKKITLECSQTMGHDKMYWYQQDPGMELHLIHYSYGVNSTEKGDLSSESTVSRIRTEHFPLTLESARPSHTSQYLCASSESGTGGTEAFFGQGTRLTVV.

The rearrangement uses TRBV10-1 and TRBJ2-1, with 15 bases fitting TRBD2. The CDR3 is made up of 18 amino acids. V shed 7 bases, J shed 2 bases, and the junction held 9 bases outside the gene matches. The V gene's germline CDR1 is WNHNN and CDR2 SYGVQD (reference sequence). The CDR3 spells CASTKPGLAGGTYNEQFF. DNA for the CDR3: TGCGCCAGCACTAAGCCGGGACTAGCGGGAGGAACCTACAATGAGCAGTTCTTC.

The genes are TRBV30 and TRBJ2-7, with 11 bases fitting TRBD1. There are 14 residues in the CDR3. Unmatched junction bases numbered 3, after V lost 2 bases and J lost 3 bases. CDR1 and CDR2 from the germline V gene are GTSNPN and SVGIG (reference sequence). The CDR3 DNA reads as TGTGCCTGGAGTCCCGGGACAGGGGGCTACGAGCAGTACTTC. Protein product: CAWSPGTGGYEQYF.

This clone has just a few counts. This sequence joins TRBV2 and TRBJ2-7; D possibly corresponds to TRBD1 (6 bases). CDR3 length equals 13 residues. Germline loops: CDR1 SNHLY, CDR2 FYNNEI. The germline V and J ends were trimmed by 9 bases and 6 bases, with 18 bases remaining between them. Here the CDR3 reads CASLLGQLSEQYF. DNA for the CDR3: TGTGCCAGTTTATTGGGACAACTGAGCGAGCAGTACTTC.

The chain couples TRBV6-6 to TRBJ1-1; 10 bases are a match to TRBD1. The CDR3 covers 16 residues. J gave up 1 base and V 7 bases, and 9 bases lay outside the gene matches. Germline CDR1 reads MNHNY; CDR2 reads SVGAGI (reference sequence). CDR3 sequence reads: CASTRRTGGTNTEAFF. DNA of the CDR3: TGTGCCAGCACCCGGAGGACAGGGGGGACGAACACTGAAGCTTTCTTT.

CDR3 DNA: TGTGCCACCAGCAGAGATTCAGGCGCGTGGGGGGAGCTGTTTTTT. It yields the protein CATSRDSGAWGELFF. The V call is TRBV15, the J call TRBJ2-2; D gene unclear. The germline V gene encodes CDR1 LNHNV and CDR2 YYDKDF (reference sequence). This CDR3 spans 15 amino acids. V lost 0 bases and J 8 bases, leaving 13 bases between the germline ends.

The V call is TRBV5-1, the J call TRBJ1-4; D is unclear. The CDR3 is 12 residues long. CDR1 is SGHRS and CDR2 is YFSETQ in the germline V gene. Trimming left V 5 bases short and J 7 bases short, with 9 bases between. The CDR3 DNA sequence: TGCGCCAGCAGGGGCGCGAGTGAAAAACTGTTTTTT. Protein product: CASRGASEKLFF.

J is TRBJ2-4 and V is TRBV27, with 8 bases lining up with TRBD1. Germline V gene data show CDR1 as MNHEY and CDR2 as SMNVEV (reference sequence). V lost 2 bases and J lost 0; bases outside the gene matches: 12. CDR3 length: 19 amino acids. For the CDR3, the DNA is TGTGCCAGCAGTTTAATCAACCCAGCGACAGGGGCAGCCAAAAACATTCAGTACTTC. Protein sequence: CASSLINPATGAAKNIQYF.

The gene calls are TRBV6-1 and TRBJ2-1; no clear D gene. Between the trimmed V and J ends, which lost 2 bases and 6 bases, there was a span of 8 bases. Looked up from germline, CDR1 is MNHNS and CDR2 is SASEGT. This CDR3 spans 13 amino acids. This CDR3 reads CASSELRTNEQFF. CDR3 in DNA: TGTGCCAGCAGTGAACTTAGAACCAATGAGCAGTTCTTC.

The table lists this clone with a few counts. The V and J genes are TRBV2 and TRBJ1-1; D might be TRBD1 (6 bases). This CDR3 has 13 amino acids. CDR1 and CDR2 from the germline V gene are SNHLY and FYNNEI. Deletions cut 10 bases from V and 5 bases from J, with 17 bases between. The CDR3 reads CANGPGGRTEAFF. In DNA, the CDR3 is TGTGCCAACGGACCCGGGGGGCGGACTGAAGCTTTCTTT. Supplemented by reference TRBV2 and TRBJ1-1, the full variable domain reads EPEVTQTPSHQVTQMGQEVILRCVPISNHLYFYWYRQILGQKVEFLVSFYNNEISEKSEIFDDQFSVERPDGSNFTLKIRSTKLEDSAMYFCANGPGGRTEAFFGQGTRLTVV.

The chain links TRBV23-1 to TRBJ2-1; the match to TRBD1 covers 8 bases. TRBV23-1 is given ORF status, its function remaining uncertain. This CDR3 comprises 17 residues. V trimming: 0 bases; J trimming: 10 bases; junction bases outside the gene matches: 14. The CDR3 DNA follows: TGCGCCAGCAGTCAATCCCCGCGACAGGGGTGGTGTGGCGAGCAGTTCTTC. Protein product: CASSQSPRQGWCGEQFF.

The chain links TRBV9 to TRBJ1-1, with D possibly being TRBD1 (5 bases). In germline, CDR1 is SGDLS, CDR2 YYNGEE. V lost 3 bases, J lost 1 base, and 10 bases lay in between. The CDR3 is 14 amino acids. The CDR3 nucleotides read TGTGCCAGCAGCGAAACAGGATGGAACACTGAAGCTTTCTTT. Protein product: CASSETGWNTEAFF.

This clone appeared a few times. The J gene is TRBJ1-1, the V gene TRBV6-1; 7 bases are a match to TRBD1. The CDR3 has 15 amino acids. Germline trimming cut 6 bases from V and 0 bases from J; bases unmatched to any gene: 7. The germline V gene encodes CDR1 MNHNS and CDR2 SASEGT. CDR3 in amino acids: CASRPNRGVNTEAFF. As DNA, the CDR3 is TGTGCCAGCAGACCTAACAGGGGCGTGAACACTGAAGCTTTCTTT.

The chain has TRBV30 and TRBJ2-1; D possibly corresponds to TRBD2 (5 bases). V lost 4 bases, J lost 13 bases, and 29 bases lay in between. Germline V gives CDR1 GTSNPN, CDR2 SVGIG (reference sequence). The length of the CDR3 is 16 residues. This chain's CDR3 is CAWTSVEAGPINIQFF. The CDR3 DNA follows: TGTGCCTGGACGTCGGTGGAGGCCGGACCCATCAACATTCAGTTCTTC.